This T cell receptor beta chain derives from a study of blood T cell repertoires in COVID-19. Authors' data handling: Quantification of nucleated cells was approximated via reference gene primer amplification. Profiling relied on immunoSEQ multiplex PCR, and the TCRdb table lists in-frame clones only, not all of them. The V and J calls and clone size are taken from that table; D and trimming were inferred from the DNA. This table holds 200,000 to 250,000 clones, approximately 80% found once. The sequence was obtained from an elderly woman with acute or convalescent COVID-19. Material: peripheral blood.

CDR3 coding DNA: TGTGCCACCAGCAGAGATAAGGGGGCTAACGGCTACACCTTC. Its protein product is CATSRDKGANGYTF. This chain links TRBV15 with TRBJ1-2; 7 nucleotides match TRBD1. Per germline, CDR1 LNHNV and CDR2 YYDKDF (reference sequence). The CDR3 is 14 residues long. The trim removed 0 bases at V and 8 bases at J, leaving 6 bases unmatched. Using reference TRBV15 and TRBJ1-2 for the parts outside the CDR3, the full variable domain is DAMVIQNPRYQVTQFGKPVTLSCSQTLNHNVMYWYQQKSSQAPKLLFHYYDKDFNNEADTPDNFQSRRPNTSFCFLDIRSPGLGDTAMYLCATSRDKGANGYTFGSGTRLTVV.